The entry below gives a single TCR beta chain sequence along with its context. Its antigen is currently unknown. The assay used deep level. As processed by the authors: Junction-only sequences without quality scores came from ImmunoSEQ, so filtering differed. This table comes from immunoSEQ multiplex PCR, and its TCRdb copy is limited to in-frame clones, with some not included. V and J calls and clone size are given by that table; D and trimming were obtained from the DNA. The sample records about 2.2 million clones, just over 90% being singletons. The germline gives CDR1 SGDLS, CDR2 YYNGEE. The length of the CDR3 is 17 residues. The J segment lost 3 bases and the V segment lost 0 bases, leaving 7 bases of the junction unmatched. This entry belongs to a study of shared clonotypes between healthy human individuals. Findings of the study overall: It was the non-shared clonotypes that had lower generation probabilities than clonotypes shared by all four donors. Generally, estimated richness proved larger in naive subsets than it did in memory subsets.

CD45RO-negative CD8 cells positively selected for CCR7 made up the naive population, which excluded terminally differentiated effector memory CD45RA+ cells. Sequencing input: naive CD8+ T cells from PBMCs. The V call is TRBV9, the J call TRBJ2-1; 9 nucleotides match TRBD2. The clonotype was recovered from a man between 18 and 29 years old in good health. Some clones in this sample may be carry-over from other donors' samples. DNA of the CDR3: TGTGCCAGCAGCGTAGCGGGCGGGAGGGCCCTCTACAATGAGCAGTTCTTC. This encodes CASSVAGGRALYNEQFF. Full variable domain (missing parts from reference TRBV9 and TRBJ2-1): DSGVTQTPKHLITATGQRVTLRCSPRSGDLSVYWYQQSLDQGLQFLIQYYNGEERAKGNILERFSAQQFPDLHSELNLSSLELGDSALYFCASSVAGGRALYNEQFFGPGTRLTVL.